This is a list of T cell receptor beta chains from one sample in a study of beta chain features in type 1 diabetes. The protocol was immunoSEQ multiplex PCR, while the TCRdb copy is restricted to in-frame clones and leaves out a portion. This table holds just over 600,000 clones, roughly a sixth found once. The sequenced material came from naive CD4+ T cells from blood. These receptors were obtained from a man aged 18 to 29 in good health. Both conserved end residues are part of each CDR3. Each record gives: CDR3 length, clone size, V gene, D gene, J gene, CDR3 DNA, CDR3 protein. A D gene is named only where the DNA matches it firmly. Size is stated for part of the rows, as once, few or many counts, or as a class when the clone is expanded.

length: 9
size: few
V: TRBV7-2
D: .
J: TRBJ1-1
DNA: TGTGCCAGCAGCGCAGAAGCTTTCTTT
CDR3: CASSAEAFF

length: 12
size: few
V: TRBV7-3
D: .
J: TRBJ2-1
DNA: TGTGCCAGTGGAGCGTTTAACAATGAGCAGTTCTTC
CDR3: CASGAFNNEQFF

length: 18
size: few
V: TRBV7-3
D: .
J: TRBJ2-1
DNA: TGTGCCAGCAGCTTACACGGCTCCGGCCAGGGGCGCAACAATGAGCAGTTCTTC
CDR3: CASSLHGSGQGRNNEQFF

length: 14
size: few
V: TRBV5-6
D: .
J: TRBJ2-2
DNA: TGTGCCAGCAGCGGTGGACATGCTAGGGGGGAGCTGTTTTTT
CDR3: CASSGGHARGELFF

length: 15
size: few
V: TRBV19
D: TRBD1
J: TRBJ1-5
DNA: TGTGCCAGTAGGTTGACAGGGATCCTCAATCAGCCCCAGCATTTT
CDR3: CASRLTGILNQPQHF

length: 14
size: .
V: TRBV6-5
D: TRBD2
J: TRBJ2-7
DNA: TGTGCCAGCAGTTTACGGCAGGGACTAAAGGAGCAGTACTTC
CDR3: CASSLRQGLKEQYF

length: 14
size: .
V: TRBV27
D: .
J: TRBJ2-5
DNA: TGTGCCAGCAGTGGGGGCCGGCAACAAGAGACCCAGTACTTC
CDR3: CASSGGRQQETQYF

length: 14
size: .
V: TRBV14
D: .
J: TRBJ2-7
DNA: TGTGCCAGCAGCCAAAGGTTAAGCTCCTACGAGCAGTACTTC
CDR3: CASSQRLSSYEQYF

length: 14
size: few
V: TRBV11-2
D: .
J: TRBJ2-1
DNA: TGTGCCACCGCTGGGGTAAGCTCCTACAATGAGCAGTTCTTC
CDR3: CATAGVSSYNEQFF

length: 15
size: few
V: TRBV2
D: .
J: TRBJ2-7
DNA: TGTGCCAGCAGTGGCCGCAGGTGGGAATCCTACGAGCAGTACTTC
CDR3: CASSGRRWESYEQYF

length: 17
size: few
V: TRBV27
D: .
J: TRBJ2-1
DNA: TGTGCCAGCAGTTTGTGGGAGGGGGCAGTTTCCTACAATGAGCAGTTCTTC
CDR3: CASSLWEGAVSYNEQFF

length: 12
size: .
V: TRBV10-3
D: .
J: TRBJ2-5
DNA: TGTGCCATCAGACCCGGGGGAGAGACCCAGTACTTC
CDR3: CAIRPGGETQYF

length: 14
size: .
V: TRBV4-3
D: .
J: TRBJ2-4
DNA: TGCGCCAGCAGCCAAGACTCTCCCAGGGACATTCAGTACTTC
CDR3: CASSQDSPRDIQYF

length: 14
size: few
V: TRBV7-3
D: .
J: TRBJ2-2
DNA: TGTGCCAGCAGCTTTTCGGGTTGGACCGGGGAGCTGTTTTTT
CDR3: CASSFSGWTGELFF

length: 18
size: .
V: TRBV4-3
D: TRBD1
J: TRBJ2-7
DNA: TGCGCCAGCAGCCAAGCATATCCGGGACAGGGCAACTCCTACGAGCAGTACTTC
CDR3: CASSQAYPGQGNSYEQYF

length: 15
size: .
V: TRBV7-2
D: TRBD2
J: TRBJ2-7
DNA: TGTGCCAGCAGCTTCCCGCCGGGACTAACCGCCGAGCAGTACTTC
CDR3: CASSFPPGLTAEQYF

length: 15
size: .
V: TRBV6-6
D: TRBD1
J: TRBJ1-5
DNA: TGTGCCAGCAGTTACCCGGGACAGTTTAATCAGCCCCAGCATTTT
CDR3: CASSYPGQFNQPQHF

length: 15
size: .
V: TRBV7-9
D: TRBD1
J: TRBJ2-3
DNA: TGTGCCAGCAGCTTAGTTGGACAGGGCACAGATACGCAGTATTTT
CDR3: CASSLVGQGTDTQYF

length: 16
size: .
V: TRBV10-3
D: .
J: TRBJ2-6
DNA: TGTGCCATCACCCCGACAGTAGGTTCTGGGGCCAACGTCCTGACTTTC
CDR3: CAITPTVGSGANVLTF

length: 14
size: few
V: TRBV28
D: TRBD1
J: TRBJ1-1
DNA: TGTGCCAGCAGTTTACTTCCCGGACAGGGTGAAGCTTTCTTT
CDR3: CASSLLPGQGEAFF

length: 15
size: .
V: TRBV12-5
D: .
J: TRBJ2-1
DNA: TGTGCTAGTGGTTTAGGGCGGGTTACCTACAATGAGCAGTTCTTC
CDR3: CASGLGRVTYNEQFF

length: 16
size: .
V: TRBV10-3
D: TRBD1
J: TRBJ2-7
DNA: TGTGCCACTCATGTAATGCGGGACAGGGCCGCCTACGAGCAGTACTTC
CDR3: CATHVMRDRAAYEQYF

length: 14
size: few
V: TRBV18
D: .
J: TRBJ2-7
DNA: TGTGCCAGCTCTCAAGGTGGAAGGGACTACGAGCAGTACTTC
CDR3: CASSQGGRDYEQYF

length: 11
size: few
V: TRBV5-6
D: .
J: TRBJ2-1
DNA: TGTGCCAGCAGCGATTACAATGAGCAGTTCTTC
CDR3: CASSDYNEQFF

length: 14
size: .
V: TRBV27
D: TRBD1
J: TRBJ2-7
DNA: TGTGCCAGCAGTTTATACAGGGACAGCTACGAGCAGTACTTC
CDR3: CASSLYRDSYEQYF

length: 13
size: .
V: TRBV4-3
D: .
J: TRBJ2-1
DNA: TGCGCCAGCAGCCAAGTCAACTACAATGAGCAGTTCTTC
CDR3: CASSQVNYNEQFF

length: 14
size: .
V: TRBV6-5
D: .
J: TRBJ2-2
DNA: TGTGCCAGCACCTTGAGGGGGGGCACCGGGGAGCTGTTTTTT
CDR3: CASTLRGGTGELFF

length: 15
size: .
V: TRBV19
D: TRBD2
J: TRBJ2-3
DNA: TGTGCCAGTAGTACCAGGACTAGTGTCACAGATACGCAGTATTTT
CDR3: CASSTRTSVTDTQYF

length: 15
size: .
V: TRBV28
D: TRBD2
J: TRBJ2-1
DNA: TGTGCCAGCAGTTCTAGCGGGATTGCAGGCAATGAGCAGTTCTTC
CDR3: CASSSSGIAGNEQFF

length: 15
size: .
V: TRBV7-2
D: .
J: TRBJ1-1
DNA: TGTGCCAGCAGCTTAGACCGGGGAGGGGGCACTGAAGCTTTCTTT
CDR3: CASSLDRGGGTEAFF

length: 14
size: few
V: TRBV9
D: .
J: TRBJ1-4
DNA: TGTGCCAGCAGCGTTACCGTTAATAATGAAAAACTGTTTTTT
CDR3: CASSVTVNNEKLFF

length: 13
size: .
V: TRBV9
D: TRBD2
J: TRBJ2-3
DNA: TGTGCCAGCAGCTCTACTAGCGCCGATACGCAGTATTTT
CDR3: CASSSTSADTQYF

length: 16
size: few
V: TRBV10-3
D: TRBD1
J: TRBJ1-2
DNA: TGTGCCATCAGTGATCACAAGACAGGGGGCGGAGGTGGCTACACCTTC
CDR3: CAISDHKTGGGGGYTF

length: 15
size: .
V: TRBV5-4
D: .
J: TRBJ2-7
DNA: TGTGCCAGCAGCTTGAGGCTCGGGGTAGGTTACGAGCAGTACTTC
CDR3: CASSLRLGVGYEQYF

length: 14
size: .
V: TRBV15
D: .
J: TRBJ2-7
DNA: TGTGCCACCAGCAGAGATCAAGGACAGTACGAGCAGTACTTC
CDR3: CATSRDQGQYEQYF

length: 15
size: .
V: TRBV5-4
D: .
J: TRBJ2-1
DNA: TGTGCCAGCAGCTTGCGATTTGGGACTTCGGGTGAGCAGTTCTTC
CDR3: CASSLRFGTSGEQFF

length: 13
size: .
V: TRBV6-5
D: .
J: TRBJ2-1
DNA: TGTGCCAGCCGGACAGCCCCCCAGAATGAGCAGTTCTTC
CDR3: CASRTAPQNEQFF

length: 15
size: .
V: TRBV5-1
D: .
J: TRBJ2-3
DNA: TGCGCCAGCAGCTCCGTGAACGGGGGAGGAGATACGCAGTATTTT
CDR3: CASSSVNGGGDTQYF

length: 17
size: .
V: TRBV5-6
D: .
J: TRBJ2-6
DNA: TGTGCCAGCAGCCCTGGGGGCCTCCTCTCTGGGGCCAACGTCCTGACTTTC
CDR3: CASSPGGLLSGANVLTF

length: 16
size: .
V: TRBV25-1
D: .
J: TRBJ2-1
DNA: TGTGCCAGCAGGCCGGGTTTTTGGGGCTCCTACAATGAGCAGTTCTTC
CDR3: CASRPGFWGSYNEQFF

length: 14
size: .
V: TRBV6-5
D: .
J: TRBJ2-5
DNA: TGTGCCAGCAGTTACACGTGGTCCCAAGAGACCCAGTACTTC
CDR3: CASSYTWSQETQYF

length: 12
size: .
V: TRBV4-1
D: .
J: TRBJ2-5
DNA: TGCGCCAGCAGCCAACCTGGAGAGACCCAGTACTTC
CDR3: CASSQPGETQYF

length: 15
size: .
V: TRBV30
D: TRBD1
J: TRBJ1-5
DNA: TGTGCCTGGAAGTCCCCGGGACAGGGGGGACAGCCCCAGCATTTT
CDR3: CAWKSPGQGGQPQHF

length: 18
size: .
V: TRBV12-5
D: TRBD2
J: TRBJ2-1
DNA: TGTGCTAGTGGTCGCGGGACTAGCGGGAGCCTCTCCTACAATGAGCAGTTCTTC
CDR3: CASGRGTSGSLSYNEQFF

length: 15
size: .
V: TRBV7-2
D: .
J: TRBJ2-7
DNA: TGTGCCAGCAGCTTAGGAGGAGGGAACTCCTACGAGCAGTACTTC
CDR3: CASSLGGGNSYEQYF

length: 16
size: .
V: TRBV19
D: TRBD1
J: TRBJ2-1
DNA: TGTGCCAGTACCAGATCCGGGACAGGGATCTACAATGAGCAGTTCTTC
CDR3: CASTRSGTGIYNEQFF

length: 16
size: .
V: TRBV7-3
D: TRBD1
J: TRBJ2-7
DNA: TGTGCCAGCAGCTTACGATCCGGACAGGGGTACGACGAGCAGTACTTC
CDR3: CASSLRSGQGYDEQYF

length: 13
size: .
V: TRBV6-5
D: .
J: TRBJ1-1
DNA: TGTGCCAGCAGTTACGCCCCGGACAGAGAAGCTTTCTTT
CDR3: CASSYAPDREAFF

length: 14
size: .
V: TRBV14
D: .
J: TRBJ2-5
DNA: TGTGCCAGCAGCACCCCGACTGAGGGGGAGACCCAGTACTTC
CDR3: CASSTPTEGETQYF

length: 15
size: .
V: TRBV19
D: .
J: TRBJ2-1
DNA: TGTGCCACCGGGGGGCTAGGGGGCTTCTACAATGAGCAGTTCTTC
CDR3: CATGGLGGFYNEQFF

length: 14
size: .
V: TRBV7-9
D: .
J: TRBJ2-5
DNA: TGTGCCAGCAGCTTGAGTAGCGGCGGAGAGACCCAGTACTTC
CDR3: CASSLSSGGETQYF

length: 12
size: .
V: TRBV5-6
D: .
J: TRBJ2-7
DNA: TGTGCCAGCAGCTTGGAGTATGGGGACACCAACTTC
CDR3: CASSLEYGDTNF

length: 13
size: .
V: TRBV29-1
D: TRBD1
J: TRBJ2-3
DNA: TGCAGCGTGACGACAGGGTTTACAGATACGCAGTATTTT
CDR3: CSVTTGFTDTQYF

length: 20
size: few
V: TRBV28
D: .
J: TRBJ2-7
DNA: TGTGCCACTAAGACAGGAAACTACTTCCCCGTCCGACTGGCGTCCTACGAGCAGTACTTC
CDR3: CATKTGNYFPVRLASYEQYF

length: 14
size: .
V: TRBV28
D: .
J: TRBJ1-1
DNA: TGTGCCAGCAGTTTATTCGCAGGGAACACTGAAGCTTTCTTT
CDR3: CASSLFAGNTEAFF

length: 14
size: .
V: TRBV7-2
D: .
J: TRBJ1-5
DNA: TGTGCCAGCAGCTTAGTGTTCGGCAATCAGCCCCAGCATTTT
CDR3: CASSLVFGNQPQHF

length: 13
size: .
V: TRBV29-1
D: .
J: TRBJ1-1
DNA: TGCAGCGTTGAACAACAAGAGAACACTGAAGCTTTCTTT
CDR3: CSVEQQENTEAFF

length: 20
size: .
V: TRBV7-6
D: TRBD1
J: TRBJ1-5
DNA: TGTGCCAGCAGCTTCGTGGCCCGGGACAGGGGGCTAGGTCGCAATCAGCCCCAGCATTTT
CDR3: CASSFVARDRGLGRNQPQHF

length: 15
size: .
V: TRBV15
D: TRBD1
J: TRBJ2-7
DNA: TGTGCCACCAGCAGAGCGACAGGGGGAAACTACGAGCAGTACTTC
CDR3: CATSRATGGNYEQYF